This T cell receptor (beta chain) stems from a study of shared clonotypes between healthy human individuals. For the study at large: Each donor had three CD4 naive, three CD4 memory, two CD8 naive and one CD8 memory plate. Study-level findings and limits: What naive subsets generally showed was a larger estimated richness than memory subsets showed. In contrast to clonotypes shared by all four donors, non-shared clonotypes had lower generation probabilities.

Sequencing used immunoSEQ multiplex PCR; TCRdb keeps in-frame clones, though not all of them. Here the sample spans some 1,100,000 clones, around three quarters being singletons. On this clone itself: Its target is unknown.

Between the trimmed V and J ends, which lost 0 bases and 2 bases, there was a span of 17 bases. The CDR3 runs to 17 residues. Germline V lookup: CDR1 SGHRS, CDR2 YFSETQ. The sample taken for sequencing was memory CD4+ T cells from PBMCs. Subset here: CD45RA-negative fraction. The rearrangement uses TRBV5-1 and TRBJ2-5; D is perhaps TRBD1 or TRBD2 (5 bases each). This receptor was identified in a man aged 18 to 29 in good health. Some clones in this sample may be carry-over from other donors' samples. The CDR3 DNA is TGCGCCAGCAGCTTGGTCCGCGAGGGGCAGACGCAAGAGACCCAGTACTTC. It codes for CASSLVREGQTQETQYF. The full variable domain, in which reference TRBV5-1 and TRBJ2-5 provide the parts outside the CDR3, is KAGVTQTPRYLIKTRGQQVTLSCSPISGHRSVSWYQQTPGQGLQFLFEYFSETQRNKGNFPGRFSGRQFSNSRSEMNVSTLELGDSALYLCASSLVREGQTQETQYFGPGTRLLVL.